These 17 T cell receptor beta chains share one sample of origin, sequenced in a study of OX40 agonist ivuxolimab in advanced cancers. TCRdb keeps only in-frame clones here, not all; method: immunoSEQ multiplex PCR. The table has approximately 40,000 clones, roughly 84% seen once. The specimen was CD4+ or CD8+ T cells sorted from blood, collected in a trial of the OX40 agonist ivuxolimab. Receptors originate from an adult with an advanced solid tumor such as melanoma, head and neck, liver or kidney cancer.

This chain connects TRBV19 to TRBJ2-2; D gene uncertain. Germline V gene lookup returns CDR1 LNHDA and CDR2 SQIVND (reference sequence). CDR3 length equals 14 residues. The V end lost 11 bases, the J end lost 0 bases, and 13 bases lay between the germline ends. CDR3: CAGSLGPNTGELFF. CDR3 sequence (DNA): TGTGCCGGGTCCCTCGGGCCGAACACCGGGGAGCTGTTTTTT.

The CDR3 DNA sequence: TGTGCCAGCAGTGACACTAGCGTGTCAGATACGCAGTATTTT. Its translation is CASSDTSVSDTQYF. This chain links TRBV6-5 with TRBJ2-3; 7 positions match TRBD2. Germline CDR1 and CDR2: MNHEY and SVGAGI. The V and J ends lost 5 bases and 4 bases, in that order; junction bases with no gene match: 6. The CDR3 is 14 amino acids.

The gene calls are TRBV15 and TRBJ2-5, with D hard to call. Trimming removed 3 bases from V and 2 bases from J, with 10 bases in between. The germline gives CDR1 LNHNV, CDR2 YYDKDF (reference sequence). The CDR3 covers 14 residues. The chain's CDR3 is CATSSSGLQETQYF. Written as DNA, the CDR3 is TGTGCCACCAGCAGTTCGGGTCTTCAAGAGACCCAGTACTTC.

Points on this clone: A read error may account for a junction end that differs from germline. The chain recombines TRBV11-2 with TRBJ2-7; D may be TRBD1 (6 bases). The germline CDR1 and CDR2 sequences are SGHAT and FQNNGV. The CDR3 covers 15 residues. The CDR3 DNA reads TGTGCCAGCAGTTGGGGCATCCAGGGGACCTACGAGAAGTACTTC. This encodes CASSWGIQGTYEKYF.

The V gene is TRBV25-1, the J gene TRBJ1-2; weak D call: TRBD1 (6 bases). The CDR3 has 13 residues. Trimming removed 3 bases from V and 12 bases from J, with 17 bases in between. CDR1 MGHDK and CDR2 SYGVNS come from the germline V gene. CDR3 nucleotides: TGTGCCAGCAGTGACACGGGGCGACAGGTTAACACCTTC. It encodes CASSDTGRQVNTF.

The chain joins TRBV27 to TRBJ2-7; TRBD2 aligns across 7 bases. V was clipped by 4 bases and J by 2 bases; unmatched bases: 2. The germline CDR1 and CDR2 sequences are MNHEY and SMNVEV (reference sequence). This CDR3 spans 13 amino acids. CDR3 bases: TGTGCCAGCAGTTGGCGGGAGACCTACGAGCAGTACTTC. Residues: CASSWRETYEQYF.

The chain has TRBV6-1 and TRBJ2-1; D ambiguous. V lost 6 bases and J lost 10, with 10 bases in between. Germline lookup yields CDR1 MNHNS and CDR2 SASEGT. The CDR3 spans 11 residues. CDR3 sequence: CASSLDTEQFF. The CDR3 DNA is TGTGCCAGCAGCCTTGACACAGAGCAGTTCTTC.

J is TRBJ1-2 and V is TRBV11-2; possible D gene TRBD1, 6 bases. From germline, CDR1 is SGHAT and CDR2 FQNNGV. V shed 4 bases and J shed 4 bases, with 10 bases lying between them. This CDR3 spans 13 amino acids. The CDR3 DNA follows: TGTGCCAGCAGCTCACAGGGCCCCTATGGCTACACCTTC. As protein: CASSSQGPYGYTF.

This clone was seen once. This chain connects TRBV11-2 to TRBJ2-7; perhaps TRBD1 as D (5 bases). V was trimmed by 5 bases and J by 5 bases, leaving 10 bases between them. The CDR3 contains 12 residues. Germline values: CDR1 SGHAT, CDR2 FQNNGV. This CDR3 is CASSPGIHEQYF. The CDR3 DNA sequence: TGTGCCAGCAGCCCAGGGATCCACGAGCAGTACTTC.

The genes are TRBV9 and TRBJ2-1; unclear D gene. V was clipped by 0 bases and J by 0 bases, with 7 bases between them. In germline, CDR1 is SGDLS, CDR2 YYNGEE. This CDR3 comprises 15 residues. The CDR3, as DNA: TGTGCCAGCAGCGTAGCCGTGAGCTCCTACAATGAGCAGTTCTTC. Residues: CASSVAVSSYNEQFF.

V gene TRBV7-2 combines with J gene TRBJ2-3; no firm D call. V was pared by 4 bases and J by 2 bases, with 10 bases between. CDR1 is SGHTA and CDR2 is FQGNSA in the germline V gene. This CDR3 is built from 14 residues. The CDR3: CASSSGIFTDTQYF. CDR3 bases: TGTGCCAGCAGCTCCGGTATATTCACAGATACGCAGTATTTT.

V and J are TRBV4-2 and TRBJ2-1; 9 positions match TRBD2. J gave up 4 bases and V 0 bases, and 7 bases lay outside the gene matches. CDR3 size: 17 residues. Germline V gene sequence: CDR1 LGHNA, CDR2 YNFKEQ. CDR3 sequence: CASSQEIAGEPYNEQFF. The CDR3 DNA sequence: TGTGCCAGCAGCCAAGAAATAGCGGGGGAACCATACAATGAGCAGTTCTTC.

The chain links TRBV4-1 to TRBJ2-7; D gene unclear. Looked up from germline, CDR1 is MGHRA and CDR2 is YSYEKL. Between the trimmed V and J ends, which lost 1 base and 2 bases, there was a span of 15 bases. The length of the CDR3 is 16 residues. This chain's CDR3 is CASSQAGYPSAYEQYF. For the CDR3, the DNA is TGCGCCAGCAGCCAAGCCGGATACCCGTCGGCCTACGAGCAGTACTTC.

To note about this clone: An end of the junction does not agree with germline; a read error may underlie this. The CDR3 region is CASSQSEGAEQYF. For the CDR3, the DNA is TGCGCCAGCAGCCAAAGTGAGGGTGCCGAGCAGTACTTC. V gene TRBV5-4 combines with J gene TRBJ2-7; tentatively, D is TRBD2 (5 bases). CDR1 is SGHNT and CDR2 is YYREEE in the germline V gene (reference sequence). This CDR3 comprises 13 residues. The variable domain in full, with the rest retrieved from reference TRBV5-4 and TRBJ2-7, is ETGVTQSPTHLIKTRGQQVTLRCSSQSGHNTVSWYQQALGQGPQFIFQYYREEENGRGNFPPRFSGLQFPNYSSELNVNALELDDSALYLCASSQSEGAEQYFGPGTRLTVT.

For the CDR3, the DNA is TGTGCCAGTACCCTTGATGACAGGGATAGCAATCAGCCCCAGCATTTT. This gives the protein CASTLDDRDSNQPQHF. The gene calls are TRBV19 and TRBJ1-5; 7 bases agree with TRBD1. The CDR3 consists of 16 residues. In germline, CDR1 is LNHDA, CDR2 SQIVND (reference sequence). After removal of 7 bases from V and 0 bases from J, the junction contained 9 bases not matched to a gene.

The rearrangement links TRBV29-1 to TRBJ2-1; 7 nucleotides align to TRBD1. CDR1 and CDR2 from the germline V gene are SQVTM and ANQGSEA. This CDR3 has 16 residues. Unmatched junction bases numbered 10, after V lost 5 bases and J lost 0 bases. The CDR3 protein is CSVFQPGTASYNEQFF. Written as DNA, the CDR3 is TGCAGCGTTTTCCAACCCGGGACAGCCTCCTACAATGAGCAGTTCTTC.

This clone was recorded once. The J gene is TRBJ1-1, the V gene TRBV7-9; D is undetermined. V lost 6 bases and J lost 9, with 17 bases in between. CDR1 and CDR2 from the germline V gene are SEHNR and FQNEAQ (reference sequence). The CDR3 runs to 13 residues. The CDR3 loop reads CASSLSNNEQAFF. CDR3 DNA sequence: TGTGCCAGCAGTCTCTCTAACAATGAACAAGCTTTCTTT.